The following is a T cell receptor (beta chain) sequence with its context. Clones were read by immunoSEQ multiplex PCR, and TCRdb kept only the in-frame ones, dropping some. The table has 48,000 or so clones, approximately 81% seen once. Time point: peripheral blood 6 weeks after treatment start. The sample originates from a study of PD-L1 blockade in urothelial cancer. About the research overall: Each patient had 0 to 3 earlier chemotherapy regimens. The authors examined blood 3 weeks (second dose) and 6 weeks after treatment start. There were a median of around 140,000 T cells in blood samples.

After removal of 5 bases from V and 2 bases from J, the junction contained 2 bases not matched to a gene. The CDR3 sequence is 14 residues long. Germline V gives CDR1 MGHDK, CDR2 SYGVNS. The sample in question was PBMCs, obtained around atezolizumab (anti-PD-L1) treatment. This chain joins TRBV25-1 and TRBJ1-5; 8 positions agree with TRBD1. This receptor was identified in a man in his 70s with urothelial cancer. The CDR3 sequence: CASSKTGGNQPQHF. CDR3 DNA sequence: TGTGCCAGCAGTAAGACAGGGGGCAATCAGCCCCAGCATTTT.